This T cell receptor beta chain was sequenced for a study of cytomegalovirus exposure and HLA in healthy donors (dated by TCRdb to the late 2010s). With respect to the entire study: An earlier analysis of approximately 600 of the donors reported 250 to 300 Gb of sequence data and 100 million to 140 million unique TCR beta sequences from about 200 million T cells. Among the roughly 410 genotyped donors, 75% to 90% belonged to the genetic ancestry cluster associated with self-reported Caucasian donors. The study aimed to test whether signatures of past pathogen exposure could be identified by cataloging public T cell receptors. Around 320 gigabases of sequencing data and 80 million or so unique TCR sequences were included in an early release covering about 700 HLA-typed donors. Besides the first cohort of around 700 subjects, a separate validation cohort made up of 95 to 150 different subjects was used. Genome-wide SNP genotypes for about 60% of the roughly 700 donors were used in a later genetic analysis, which treated that subset as a discovery cohort. Both class I and class II loci were covered by HLA typing, at four-digit resolution. Because of strong linkage in the cohort, roughly 5 DR-DQ haplotypes were treated as single units for association and clustering. The T cell repertoires of about 700 subjects were profiled by immunosequencing and related to cytomegalovirus serostatus. Among about 370 genotyped donors of the cohort, an average of roughly 230,000 unique TCR beta nucleotide sequences was sequenced per donor, of which 15% to 20% were non-productive. The later analysis used no new phenotypic data to find candidate immune exposures, relying instead on TCR beta sequences and their occurrence across donors. The number of donors typed differed by locus, with about 629-640 for A, B, C, DRB1 and DQB1, more than 500 for DQA1, 600 to 610 for DPA1, and about 450 for DPB1. An earlier analysis of some 500 of the donors used high-throughput TCR beta sequencing to judge whether each TCR beta V gene segment behaved as functional or pseudogenic. Every repertoire in the discovery cohort had been generated on one and the same sequencing platform. Donor age, sex, ethnicity and CMV serostatus were compiled alongside the repertoire data. The study combined high-throughput TCR immunosequencing, statistical association of individual TCRs with disease status, and machine learning to predict cytomegalovirus infection status. A later analysis re-analyzed previously published TCR beta repertoires from 550 to 700 donors and added high-resolution HLA genotyping to study TCR occurrence patterns.

The cohort was made up of about 610 healthy bone marrow donors. Cohort members were all nominally healthy when sampled, although unrecorded immune exposures were likely present. The donor was CMV seropositive and belonged to the group of 250 to 300 seropositive cohort members. A peripheral blood sample was provided by each donor, and peripheral blood mononuclear cells were used for TCR beta sequencing. Genomic DNA was extracted from the blood cell samples with the Qiagen DNeasy Blood Extraction Kit. By sample share, this clone is medium-sized (0.01 to 0.1%). Its antigen is not yet known. There are no base qualities to consult, and no much larger clone falls within one base. At the DNA level, this CDR3 is encoded by other sequences in the same sample as well. The CDR3, from cysteine to phenylalanine, totals 15 residues. The sequence is cut down to CDR3 DNA, 45 bases in frame from base 1. CDR1 and CDR2 are read off the germline V gene as MNHEY and SVGAGI. V trim: 5 bases; J trim: 2 bases; unmatched bases: 7.

The full study reports these points: Roughly uniform sequencing depth across donors was assumed in presence/absence analyses, although this assumption may not hold. A further reported finding was that TCR beta sequences accurately predicted the HLA-A and HLA-B alleles for most subjects in the first cohort. A later analysis found that TCR association rates varied across HLA loci, with DRB1 alleles showing the most associated TCRs and HLA-C alleles the fewest. According to a later analysis, most CMV-associated TCR beta chains appeared to be HLA-restricted, and the HLA associations seemed to be driven largely by CMV exposure. A later genetic analysis associated a missense DCLRE1C variant with V-gene and J-gene trimming of TCR beta chains, and an independent cohort replicated the association. The classifier was reported to diagnose cytomegalovirus status with high specificity and sensitivity in both the original and validation cohorts. According to a later analysis, parvovirus B19, influenza, CMV and Epstein-Barr virus appeared linked to several top co-occurrence clusters. Correlated functional status among segregating V segments might be attributable to linkage disequilibrium, but an unknown experimental factor could not be ruled out. Some IMGT-functional V segments, including TRBV6-2 and TRBV6-3, could not be distinguished by the 87-base-pair reads and were therefore excluded. The only immune exposure information available for the cohort was CMV serostatus. HLA typing was unavailable for some donors at each locus, so association tests used only the typed subset. A later analysis found that HLA-associated TCR beta chains were more clonally expanded and had lower generation probabilities than equally common non-associated chains. About 17 rarely observed V segments, including chromosome 9 orphons, were excluded from the earlier analysis of approximately 600 of the donors because counts were too low. A later analysis associated roughly 17,000 TCR beta sequences with specific HLA alleles at a false discovery rate of 0.05. Across donors, most TCR sequences were observed very rarely, whereas some public TCRs were present in many individuals. The sequencing pipeline was judged likely to have produced a cluster of highly shared sequence variants as a technical artifact. The authors suggested that the approach could potentially be generalized to other disease states and immunological phenotypes. In a later genetic analysis, fewer N-insertions in productive TCRs were reported among donors in an Asian-associated ancestry cluster than the roughly 700-donor mean. In an earlier analysis of some 640 of the donors, most TCR beta V segments were observed in productive rearrangements about 87% or about 30% of the time, broadly matching IMGT annotations. A total of about 150 TCR beta chains were listed by the study as associated with cytomegalovirus. A few of the identified cytomegalovirus-associated TCR beta chains were confirmed in vitro to be specific for cytomegalovirus antigens. When HLA alleles, especially DR and DQ, strongly co-occurred, TCR associations were difficult to assign to individual alleles. The cohort was sequenced for TCR beta chains only, and without alpha or paired-chain data the features that could be detected were limited.

Library preparation used the immunoSEQ multiplex PCR assay. For the multiplex PCR, a mixture combining 60 forward primers for TCR Vbeta segments and 13 reverse primers for TCR Jbeta segments was used. Amplification of the CDR3 region of rearranged TCR beta genes was performed with a multiplex PCR assay on genomic DNA. On the Illumina HiSeq System, the amplified TCR beta libraries were sequenced as 87-base-pair reads. The original methods were these. A later analysis counted about 80 million unique TCR beta chains across the 550 to 700 repertoires, and roughly 11 million of these chains were shared by at least two donors. Raw reads were error-corrected and collapsed into unique sequences by a nearest-neighbor algorithm in which closely related sequences were merged to remove PCR and sequencing errors. To assign V, D and J gene segments, CDR3 sequences were aligned to IMGT reference sequences. For a sequence to be retained, at least a six-nucleotide match to both a V gene segment and a J gene segment was required. Rearrangements were called productive when the CDR3 lacked stop codons and stayed in frame with V and J; all others were non-productive. Following IMGT convention, CDR3 was defined as the stretch from the second conserved V-encoded cysteine up to the conserved J-encoded phenylalanine. In an earlier analysis of more than 550 of the donors, sequences lacking an unambiguous match to a single V gene segment were excluded. In an earlier analysis of several hundred of the donors, a V segment was called functional when productive rearrangements were above 56.7%, and segregating when the standard deviation between donors exceeded 5%. To diagnose cytomegalovirus status from the catalog of TCR beta chain sequences, a statistical classification framework was built. A later analysis assigned V and J genes by comparing TCR nucleotide sequences with IMGT/GENE-DB human TR gene sequences. In a later analysis, CDR3 sequences and most-parsimonious VDJ recombination scenarios were assigned using the TCRdist pipeline. A later analysis defined each TCR beta chain by its CDR3 amino acid sequence plus V-gene family, and excluded reads lacking a unique V-gene family. As a way to deal with suspected cross-contamination and a sequencing artifact, a later analysis dropped 640 or so nucleotide sequences that were highly shared and had low generation probability. For each public chain, a later analysis derived a clonal expansion index from normalized ranks of inferred template counts within each repertoire. A later analysis computed generation probabilities with a VDJ recombination model fitted to out-of-frame rearrangements, and checked the results against IGoR. Hypergeometric tests were used in a later analysis to score TCR-TCR, TCR-HLA and TCR-CMV co-occurrence, with a repertoire-size bias correction applied to the TCR pairs. In a later analysis, false discovery rates were estimated by permuting HLA or CMV assignments 20 times. In a later analysis, co-occurring TCRs were grouped using DBSCAN, with TCRdist sequence similarity added in when clustering inside HLA-allele-positive subsets. Repertoires with fewer than 30,000 or more than 120,000 public chains, plus five repertoires with anomalous nucleotide sharing, were excluded from co-occurrence clustering. Imported from immuneACCESS, the table was reduced by TCRdb to in-frame sequences with V and J called. These copies leave out some clones; in studies compared against another copy, an unresolved V gene accounts for under half, and the cause of the remainder is not known. V, J and clone size were drawn from that table, and D and trimming were deduced from the DNA. The sample table records about 160,000 clones; around 80% of these occur just once. The top ten clones comprise 6.3% of the sample.

Sequencing was carried out using PBMCs. The chain was built from TRBV6-5 and TRBJ2-7; 9 junctional bases match TRBD1. The receptor was isolated from a male donor in good health and CMV-seropositive. The DNA sequence is as follows: TGTGCCAGCAGTAGGACAGGGGACCGGGCCTACGAGCAGTACTTC. Its protein reads: CASSRTGDRAYEQYF.